A single sample gave rise to the 14 T cell receptor beta chains below, sequenced in a study of cytomegalovirus exposure and HLA in healthy donors. PCR used 60 Vbeta primers and 13 Jbeta primers. The data were produced by immunoSEQ multiplex PCR, yet TCRdb's version contains in-frame clones alone and is incomplete. The data contain under 100,000 clones, roughly 80% of them singletons. Input material: PBMCs. These receptor sequences come from a boy aged 5-17 years in good health and CMV-seronegative.

The rearrangement joins TRBV29-1 to TRBJ2-1; 11 nucleotides match TRBD2. The CDR3 runs to 16 residues. Germline V gene sequence: CDR1 SQVTM, CDR2 ANQGSEA. V shed 1 base and J 5 bases; nucleotides not matched to a gene: 7. In DNA, the CDR3 is TGCAGCGTTGAAGGCCCTAGCGGGGGGAACAACAATGAGCAGTTCTTC. Translated, it gives CSVEGPSGGNNNEQFF.

As concerns this clone: One end of the junction does not line up with germline, which may come from a read error. V usage is TRBV7-2 and J usage is TRBJ2-5; 8 positions agree with TRBD2. CDR1 is SGHTA and CDR2 is FQGNSA in the germline V gene. The CDR3 is 14 amino acids. Here the CDR3 reads CASSLRKAGEAQYF. DNA of the CDR3: TGTGCCAGCAGCTTACGAAAAGCGGGAGAGGCCCAGTACTTC.

The chain recombines TRBV4-2 with TRBJ2-2; D is uncertain. Germline CDR1 reads LGHNA; CDR2 reads YNFKEQ. There are 15 residues in the CDR3. V lost 0 bases, J lost 1 base, and 6 bases lay in between. DNA of the CDR3: TGTGCCAGCAGCCAAGAACGACAGAACACCGGGGAGCTGTTTTTT. Translated, it gives CASSQERQNTGELFF.

V usage is TRBV4-1 and J usage is TRBJ2-7, with 8 bases identical to TRBD1. V was pared by 2 bases and J by 5 bases, with 11 bases of the junction left unmatched. This CDR3 spans 16 amino acids. CDR1 and CDR2 (germline): MGHRA, YSYEKL. CDR3 coding DNA: TGCGCCAGCAGCCAATCCCCAGGGGGCGCTTGGGACGAGCAGTACTTC. Residues: CASSQSPGGAWDEQYF.

The CDR3 region has the DNA TGTGCCAGCAGCCCATGGGACAGGGCCCGCGGCGGGGAGCTGTTTTTT. Protein sequence: CASSPWDRARGGELFF. This chain connects TRBV5-4 to TRBJ2-2, with TRBD1 identical over 9 bases. The germline V gene has CDR1 SGHNT and CDR2 YYREEE (reference sequence). The CDR3 is 16 residues long. J was trimmed by 7 bases and V by 4 bases; bases with no gene match: 11.

The rearrangement uses TRBV15 and TRBJ1-5, with no clear D. Germline V gene data show CDR1 as LNHNV and CDR2 as YYDKDF (reference sequence). The CDR3 is 12 residues long. V dropped 5 bases and J dropped 7 bases, with 9 bases sitting between them. The CDR3, as DNA: TGTGCCACCAGCGGAAACAGCCAGCCCCAGCATTTT. The encoded protein is CATSGNSQPQHF. The variable domain in full, completed from reference TRBV15 and TRBJ1-5, reads DAMVIQNPRYQVTQFGKPVTLSCSQTLNHNVMYWYQQKSSQAPKLLFHYYDKDFNNEADTPDNFQSRRPNTSFCFLDIRSPGLGDTAMYLCATSGNSQPQHFGDGTRLSIL.

This clone was seen a few times. The chain couples TRBV5-1 to TRBJ1-2; D is uncertain. Trimming took off 4 bases at V and 3 bases at J, with 19 bases between the two ends. This CDR3 has 16 amino acids. Germline assignment: CDR1 SGHRS and CDR2 YFSETQ. CDR3 nucleotides: TGCGCCAGCAGCCCGCGAACTCAGGTCTTCCACTATGGCTACACCTTC. This gives the protein CASSPRTQVFHYGYTF.

The chain links TRBV6-5 to TRBJ2-1; D unresolved. V lost 2 bases, J lost 9 bases, and 17 bases lay in between. In germline, CDR1 is MNHEY, CDR2 SVGAGI. CDR3 size: 15 residues. CDR3 DNA: TGTGCCAGCAGTTACACCCCTGTTAGCAGAGGTGAGCAGTTCTTC. It yields the protein CASSYTPVSRGEQFF.

The rearrangement links TRBV7-8 to TRBJ2-1, with 10 bases matching TRBD1. The trim removed 4 bases at V and 4 bases at J, leaving 7 bases unmatched. This CDR3 is built from 16 residues. Germline V gene data show CDR1 as SGHVS and CDR2 as FQNEAQ. In nucleotides, the CDR3 is TGTGCCAGCAGCTCCCCACGGACAGGGGGATACAATGAGCAGTTCTTC. Translation gives CASSSPRTGGYNEQFF. Full variable domain (rest looked up from reference TRBV7-8 and TRBJ2-1): GAGVSQSPRYKVAKRGQDVALRCDPISGHVSLFWYQQALGQGPEFLTYFQNEAQLDKSGLPSDRFFAERPEGSVSTLKIQRTQQEDSAVYLCASSSPRTGGYNEQFFGPGTRLTVL.

V and J are TRBV7-9 and TRBJ1-4, with TRBD1 as a possible D gene (5 bases). Germline CDR1 SEHNR, CDR2 FQNEAQ (reference sequence). The CDR3 extends over 13 amino acids. Trimming left V 6 bases short and J 7 bases short, with 12 bases between. The CDR3 loop is CASRPSGGEKLFF. The CDR3 bases are TGTGCCAGCAGGCCGAGCGGGGGTGAAAAACTGTTTTTT.

V is TRBV19 and J is TRBJ2-3; 8 bases are shared with TRBD2. Germline V gene lookup returns CDR1 LNHDA and CDR2 SQIVND (reference sequence). V shed 3 bases, J shed 2 bases, and the junction held 4 bases outside the gene matches. There are 15 residues in the CDR3. Written as DNA, the CDR3 is TGTGCCAGTAGTATTAGCGGGGAGTACACAGATACGCAGTATTTT. This codes for CASSISGEYTDTQYF.

The chain combines TRBV11-2 with TRBJ1-5; TRBD1 matches at 7 bases. Trimming removed 5 bases from V and 4 bases from J; junction bases left unmatched: 2. The CDR3 is made up of 13 amino acids. The germline V gene has CDR1 SGHAT and CDR2 FQNNGV. The DNA of the CDR3 is TGTGCCAGCAGCGCGACAGGGAATCAGCCCCAGCATTTT. Protein: CASSATGNQPQHF.

V usage is TRBV6-1 and J usage is TRBJ1-2; 11 positions agree with TRBD1. This CDR3 contains 14 residues. Germline-derived CDR1 and CDR2 are MNHNS and SASEGT. The J segment lost 7 bases and the V segment lost 4 bases, leaving 5 bases of the junction unmatched. The CDR3 bases are TGTGCCAGCAGTGGGGACAGGGGGTTATTTGGCTACACCTTC. Encoded protein: CASSGDRGLFGYTF.

The chain uses TRBV4-1 and TRBJ1-2; TRBD1 aligns across 7 bases. The germline V gene encodes CDR1 MGHRA and CDR2 YSYEKL. The CDR3 sequence is 14 residues long. J lost 2 bases, V lost 7 bases, and 7 bases had no gene match. The CDR3 bases are TGCGCCAGCAAAACCATGACAGGGAACTATGGCTACACCTTC. Its translation is CASKTMTGNYGYTF.